The 17 T cell receptor beta chains reported below all come from one sample, sequenced in a study of OX40 agonist ivuxolimab in advanced cancers. The receptor library was made with the immunoSEQ multiplex PCR assay. The table comes from immuneACCESS by way of TCRdb, which keeps in-frame sequences with V and J called. Part of the clones is missing from these tables; in studies checked, under half for an unresolved V gene and the rest for unknown reasons. The sample has more than 45,000 clones on record, about 88% of them singletons. Clones ranked in the top ten supply under 2.5% of the sample. The sample here was CD4+ or CD8+ T cells sorted from blood, taken in a trial of the OX40 agonist ivuxolimab. The receptors were sampled from an adult with an advanced solid tumor such as melanoma, head and neck, liver or kidney cancer.

This chain uses TRBV6-1 with TRBJ1-1; D unclear. The CDR3 is 11 amino acids. Germline V gives CDR1 MNHNS, CDR2 SASEGT. V dropped 2 bases and J dropped 8 bases, with 6 bases sitting between them. CDR3 protein: CASSERREAFF. The CDR3 coding sequence is TGTGCCAGCAGTGAACGCAGGGAAGCTTTCTTT.

This sequence joins TRBV5-1 and TRBJ2-1; D possibly matches TRBD1 or TRBD2 (6 bases each). V gave up 5 bases and J gave up 4 bases, with 13 bases separating them. The CDR3 loop spans 14 amino acids. Germline assignment: CDR1 SGHRS and CDR2 YFSETQ. The CDR3 sequence is CASSGGPDYNEQFF. The CDR3 region has the DNA TGCGCCAGCAGTGGGGGGCCAGATTACAATGAGCAGTTCTTC. The full variable domain, completed using reference TRBV5-1 and TRBJ2-1, is KAGVTQTPRYLIKTRGQQVTLSCSPISGHRSVSWYQQTPGQGLQFLFEYFSETQRNKGNFPGRFSGRQFSNSRSEMNVSTLELGDSALYLCASSGGPDYNEQFFGPGTRLTVL.

As to this clone: Other DNA sequences from this sample encode an identical CDR3 as well. The chain combines TRBV4-3 with TRBJ2-1; 7 nucleotides agree with TRBD1. The CDR3 is 16 residues long. Losses at the gene ends were 0 bases for V and 2 bases for J; bases not matched to a gene: 4. Germline CDR1 and CDR2: LGHNA and YSLEER. The CDR3, as DNA: TGCGCCAGCAGCCAAGAGGCGAGGGGGCCCTACAATGAGCAGTTCTTC. It yields the protein CASSQEARGPYNEQFF.

The chain has TRBV2 and TRBJ2-5; a weak D match, TRBD2 (6 bases). Trimming cost V 0 bases and J 5 bases, with 22 bases left between them. Germline loops: CDR1 SNHLY, CDR2 FYNNEI. CDR3 length: 18 residues. CDR3 sequence reads: CASSEAVGGGTTTETQYF. CDR3 in DNA: TGTGCCAGCAGTGAAGCGGTGGGTGGGGGGACGACCACGGAGACCCAGTACTTC.

The V and J genes are TRBV19 and TRBJ1-1; D might be TRBD1 (5 bases). Per the germline V gene, CDR1 is LNHDA and CDR2 is SQIVND (reference sequence). The CDR3 is made up of 15 amino acids. The ends were cut back, 0 bases at V and 4 bases at J, with 12 bases in the middle. This CDR3 is CASSIDGGGFTEAFF. The CDR3 DNA follows: TGTGCCAGTAGTATAGATGGTGGGGGTTTCACTGAAGCTTTCTTT. Together with reference TRBV19 and TRBJ1-1, the CDR3 gives the full variable domain: DGGITQSPKYLFRKEGQNVTLSCEQNLNHDAMYWYRQDPGQGLRLIYYSQIVNDFQKGDIAEGYSVSREKKESFPLTVTSAQKNPTAFYLCASSIDGGGFTEAFFGQGTRLTVV.

The chain uses TRBV7-9 and TRBJ2-3; weak D call: TRBD2 (6 bases). Germline-derived CDR1 and CDR2 are SEHNR and FQNEAQ (reference sequence). The CDR3 totals 12 residues. Deletions cut 10 bases from V and 0 bases from J, with 8 bases between. CDR3 sequence reads: CAIAESTDTQYF. The CDR3 DNA reads TGTGCCATAGCGGAAAGCACAGATACGCAGTATTTT.

The CDR3 DNA follows: TGTGCCAGCGTCCCGAGTGGAACTGGAAACACCATATATTTT. It translates to CASVPSGTGNTIYF. V gene TRBV6-6 combines with J gene TRBJ1-3; no clear D gene. Germline V gene lookup returns CDR1 MNHNY and CDR2 SVGAGI (reference sequence). The CDR3 is 14 amino acids. Trimming removed 8 bases at V and 2 bases at J, with 13 bases between.

This clone is medium-sized by share. V usage is TRBV7-6 and J usage is TRBJ1-6; 8 positions agree with TRBD1. This CDR3 is built from 18 residues. CDR1 is SGHVS, CDR2 FNYEAQ, per germline. V gave up 4 bases and J gave up 3 bases; unmatched junction bases: 11. The CDR3 nucleotides are TGTGCCAGCAGCTCACATACCTCCGGGACAGGCTATAATTCACCCCTCCACTTT. Protein product: CASSSHTSGTGYNSPLHF.

V and J are TRBV27 and TRBJ2-5, with D uncertain. The germline V gene has CDR1 MNHEY and CDR2 SMNVEV (reference sequence). The V end lost 7 bases, the J end lost 7 bases, and 4 bases lay between the germline ends. The CDR3 consists of 9 residues. DNA for the CDR3: TGTGCCAGCACGGGGACCCAGTACTTC. It translates to CASTGTQYF.

The chain links TRBV7-9 to TRBJ1-3, with 9 bases aligning to TRBD1. The CDR3 runs to 17 residues. Germline V CDR1 and CDR2: SEHNR, FQNEAQ (reference sequence). Losses at the gene ends were 0 bases for V and 0 bases for J; bases not matched to a gene: 3. CDR3: CASSLALTGGSGNTIYF. CDR3 coding DNA: TGTGCCAGCAGCTTAGCCTTGACAGGGGGCTCTGGAAACACCATATATTTT. Together with reference TRBV7-9 and TRBJ1-3, the CDR3 gives the full variable domain: DTGVSQNPRHKITKRGQNVTFRCDPISEHNRLYWYRQTLGQGPEFLTYFQNEAQLEKSRLLSDRFSAERPKGSFSTLEIQRTEQGDSAMYLCASSLALTGGSGNTIYFGEGSWLTVV.

The gene calls are TRBV4-1 and TRBJ2-1; D is undetermined. V gave up 0 bases and J gave up 4 bases, with 19 bases separating them. CDR1 and CDR2 (germline): MGHRA, YSYEKL. This CDR3 region has 18 residues. The CDR3: CASSQDQVRASGYNEQFF. CDR3 coding DNA: TGCGCCAGCAGCCAAGATCAAGTTAGGGCTAGTGGTTACAATGAGCAGTTCTTC.

The J gene is TRBJ2-7, the V gene TRBV7-9, with a tentative D call TRBD1 (6 bases). V lost 5 bases, J lost 7 bases, and 9 bases lay in between. CDR1 and CDR2 (germline): SEHNR, FQNEAQ (reference sequence). The CDR3 has 11 amino acids. The CDR3 here is CASSAGVEQYF. DNA of the CDR3: TGTGCCAGCAGCGCAGGGGTAGAGCAGTACTTC.

This clone has just one count. The rearrangement links TRBV10-3 to TRBJ2-5, with 7 bases fitting TRBD1. This CDR3 spans 14 amino acids. The V gene's germline CDR1 is ENHRY and CDR2 SYGVKD. V gave up 0 bases and J gave up 5 bases; unmatched junction bases: 3. The CDR3 loop is CAISESTGWETQYF. DNA for the CDR3: TGTGCCATCAGTGAGTCGACAGGGTGGGAGACCCAGTACTTC.

This chain links TRBV9 with TRBJ2-7; D is uncertain. The V gene lost 3 bases and the J gene lost 3 bases, with 10 bases spanning the gap. Germline loops: CDR1 SGDLS, CDR2 YYNGEE. The CDR3 has 13 amino acids. The CDR3 coding sequence is TGTGCCAGCAGCGGATCGATAGGCTACGAGCAGTACTTC. Amino acids: CASSGSIGYEQYF.

This clone showed up just a few times. The V and J genes are TRBV2 and TRBJ1-5; TRBD1 might be the D (6 bases). Germline-derived CDR1 and CDR2 are SNHLY and FYNNEI. The CDR3 consists of 15 residues. V lost 5 bases, J lost 1 base, and 12 bases lay in between. The CDR3: CASSPDRQSNQPQHF. DNA of the CDR3: TGTGCCAGCAGTCCAGACAGGCAAAGCAATCAGCCCCAGCATTTT.

J is TRBJ2-7 and V is TRBV18, with a possible D match to TRBD1 (6 bases). The V and J ends lost 3 bases and 6 bases respectively, with 18 bases between them. The V gene's germline CDR1 is KGHSH and CDR2 LQKENI. The CDR3 contains 15 residues. DNA of the CDR3: TGTGCCAGCTCACCCCTTACTATAGGGGGAAGCGAGCAGTACTTC. Amino acids: CASSPLTIGGSEQYF.

J is TRBJ1-1 and V is TRBV27; TRBD1 might be the D (6 bases). This CDR3 comprises 15 residues. The germline V and J ends were trimmed by 4 bases and 2 bases, with 14 bases remaining between them. Germline V lookup: CDR1 MNHEY, CDR2 SMNVEV (reference sequence). CDR3 sequence: CASSSPTGTNTEAFF. The CDR3 DNA sequence: TGTGCCAGCAGTTCCCCGACAGGAACTAACACTGAAGCTTTCTTT.